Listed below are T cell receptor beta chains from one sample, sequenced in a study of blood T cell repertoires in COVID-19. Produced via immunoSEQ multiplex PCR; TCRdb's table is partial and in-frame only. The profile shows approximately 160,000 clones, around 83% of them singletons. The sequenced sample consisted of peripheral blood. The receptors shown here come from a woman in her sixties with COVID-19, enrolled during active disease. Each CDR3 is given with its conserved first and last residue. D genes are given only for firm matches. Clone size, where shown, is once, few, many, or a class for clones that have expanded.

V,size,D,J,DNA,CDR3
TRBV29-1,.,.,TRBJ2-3,TGCAGCGTGGCGGGCGGGGAAAGTACAGATACGCAGTATTTT,CSVAGGESTDTQYF
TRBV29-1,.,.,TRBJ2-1,TGCAGCGTTAGTCGGGGGAGTGAGCAGTTCTTC,CSVSRGSEQFF
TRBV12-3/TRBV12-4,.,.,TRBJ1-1,TGTGCCAGCAGCTCACAGATGAACACTGAAGCTTTCTTT,CASSSQMNTEAFF
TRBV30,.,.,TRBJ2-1,TGTGCCTGGAGTGGAGTCAGGGCTGAGCAGTTCTTC,CAWSGVRAEQFF
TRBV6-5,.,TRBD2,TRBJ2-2,TGTGCCAGCGGGGGACTAGCGGGGGCCTCAGGGGAGCTGTTTTTT,CASGGLAGASGELFF
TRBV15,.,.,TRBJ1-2,TGTGCCACCAGCAGAGAATATCAGGTTGAGTATGGCTACACCTTC,CATSREYQVEYGYTF
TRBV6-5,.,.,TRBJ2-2,TGTGCCAGCCCCCGCGACAGTAACACCGGGGAGCTGTTTTTT,CASPRDSNTGELFF
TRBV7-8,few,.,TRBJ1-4,TGTGCCAGCCGTCCTGGGCTCCTCTTCGGCGGGATTGAAAAACTGTTTTTT,CASRPGLLFGGIEKLFF
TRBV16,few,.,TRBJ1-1,TGTGCCAGCAGCCAATCGTCGAGGGGGACTGAAGCTTTCTTT,CASSQSSRGTEAFF
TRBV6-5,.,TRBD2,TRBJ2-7,TGTGCCAGCAGTAGGCGGGAGAACAACGAGCAGTACTTC,CASSRRENNEQYF
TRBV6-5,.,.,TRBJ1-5,TGTGCCAGCAGTTACGGCGGGGTGGGGCAGCCCCAGCATTTT,CASSYGGVGQPQHF
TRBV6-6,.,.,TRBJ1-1,TGTGCCACGACCCCCGCCCCCGGGCAGGGGAACACTGAAGCTTTCTTT,CATTPAPGQGNTEAFF
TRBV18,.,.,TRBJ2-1,TGTGCCAGCTCTCCGGACAGCCTTGAGCAGTTCTTC,CASSPDSLEQFF
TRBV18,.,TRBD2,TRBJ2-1,TGTGCCAGCTCACCACCGGGTAGCGGGATGTACAATGAGCAGTTCTTC,CASSPPGSGMYNEQFF
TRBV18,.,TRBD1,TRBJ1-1,TGTGCCAGCTCACCCCCACAGGGGACAGGGTTTAACACTGAAGCTTTCTTT,CASSPPQGTGFNTEAFF
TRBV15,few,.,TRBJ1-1,TGTGCCACCAGCAGGGCAGGCCTGGCGAACACTGAAGCTTTCTTT,CATSRAGLANTEAFF
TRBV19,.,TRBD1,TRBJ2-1,TGTGCCAGTAGTATAGACGGACAGGGGGGCTACAATGAGCAGTTCTTC,CASSIDGQGGYNEQFF
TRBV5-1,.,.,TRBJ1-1,TGCGCCAGCAGCTTGGCCGAGGGCAGGGGTGGTGAAGCTTTCTTT,CASSLAEGRGGEAFF
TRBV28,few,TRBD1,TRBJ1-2,TGTGCCAGCAGTTACAGGGGAAGCTATGGCTACACCTTC,CASSYRGSYGYTF
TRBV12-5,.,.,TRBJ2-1,TGTGCTAGTGGTGAGGGTTATGAGCAGTTCTTC,CASGEGYEQFF
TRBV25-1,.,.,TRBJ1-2,TGTGCCAGCAGTGGCCGGGAGGGGGTACTGAGAGGCTACACCTTC,CASSGREGVLRGYTF
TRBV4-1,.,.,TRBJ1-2,TGCGCCAGCAGCCAAGATCTCGGGTCTTTCTATGGCTACACCTTC,CASSQDLGSFYGYTF
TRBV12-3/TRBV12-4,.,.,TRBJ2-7,TGTGCCAGCAGTTCCTACCGCCCATACGAGCAGTACTTC,CASSSYRPYEQYF
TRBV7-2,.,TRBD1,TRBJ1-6,TGTGCCAGCAGCGCGGACAGGGTAAAATCACCCCTCCACTTT,CASSADRVKSPLHF
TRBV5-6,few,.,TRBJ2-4,TGTGCCAGCAGCTTGGTAATAGCCAAAAACATTCAGTACTTC,CASSLVIAKNIQYF
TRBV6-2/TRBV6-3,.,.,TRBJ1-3,TGTGCCAGCAGTCTACCCCTATCTGGAAACACCATATATTTT,CASSLPLSGNTIYF
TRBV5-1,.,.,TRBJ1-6,TGCGCCAGCAGCTCCGAACCGGGGAGGTCCTATAATTCACCCCTCCACTTT,CASSSEPGRSYNSPLHF
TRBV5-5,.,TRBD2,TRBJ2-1,TGTGCCAGCAGTGCAGGAGCGGGAGACTACAATGAGCAGTTCTTC,CASSAGAGDYNEQFF
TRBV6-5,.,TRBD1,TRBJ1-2,TGTGCCAGCGGCGAGGGACAGAACTATGGCTACACCTTC,CASGEGQNYGYTF
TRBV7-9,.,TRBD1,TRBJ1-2,TGTGCCAGCAGCTTAGACACGACAGGGGCCTATGGCTACACCTTC,CASSLDTTGAYGYTF
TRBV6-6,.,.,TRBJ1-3,TGTGCCAGCACCCCGGGACTGAGCTCTGGAAACACCATATATTTT,CASTPGLSSGNTIYF
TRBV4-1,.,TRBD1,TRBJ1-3,TGCGCCAGCAGCCATGACAGGGGCTCTGGAAACACCATATATTTT,CASSHDRGSGNTIYF